These 25 T cell receptor beta chains came from one sample sequenced in a study of CD8+ T cells in alopecia areata. As the sequencing template, cDNA was produced by extracting RNA and reverse transcribing it. The repertoire was sequenced with immunoSEQ multiplex PCR; TCRdb's copy has only in-frame clones and lacks some. The table lists roughly 210,000 clones, around two fifths of them singletons, with roughly 2.6% in the top ten. This sample's treatment: oral pan-JAK inhibitor, 5-10 mg twice daily. The sequencing here drew on CD4+ T cells sorted from blood, taken at approximately week 37, from a patient treated with tofacitinib. The source of these receptors is a human donor with alopecia areata.

The genes are TRBV6-5 and TRBJ2-7; 9 nucleotides match TRBD1. V trimming: 0 bases; J trimming: 1 base; junction bases outside the gene matches: 1. CDR1 and CDR2 (germline): MNHEY, SVGAGI. This CDR3 comprises 15 residues. CDR3 DNA sequence: TGTGCCAGCAGTTACTCGGGACAGGGATCCTACGAGCAGTACTTC. Its protein product is CASSYSGQGSYEQYF.

This rearrangement joins TRBV2 to TRBJ1-5, with D perhaps TRBD1 (5 bases). This CDR3 region has 13 residues. The V and J ends lost 6 bases and 1 base respectively, with 7 bases between them. The germline V gene has CDR1 SNHLY and CDR2 FYNNEI. The CDR3: CASRAGSNQPQHF. The CDR3 DNA reads as TGTGCCAGCAGAGCAGGGAGCAATCAGCCCCAGCATTTT.

This clone was seen a handful of times. This rearrangement joins TRBV30 to TRBJ2-2; D gene unclear. CDR1 and CDR2 from the germline V gene are GTSNPN and SVGIG (reference sequence). V was clipped by 4 bases and J by 5 bases, with 8 bases between them. This CDR3 has 12 residues. The CDR3 nucleotides are TGTGCCTGGATGTTGAGGACCGGGGAGCTGTTTTTT. Its translation: CAWMLRTGELFF.

This clone showed up just once. The chain couples TRBV19 to TRBJ2-5, with a possible D match to TRBD1 (6 bases). The CDR3 length is 14 residues. The germline V and J ends were trimmed by 7 bases and 5 bases, with 17 bases remaining between them. CDR1 and CDR2 from the germline V gene are LNHDA and SQIVND (reference sequence). CDR3 in amino acids: CASTPQGKRETQYF. DNA of the CDR3: TGTGCCAGTACCCCCCAGGGGAAACGCGAGACCCAGTACTTC.

V and J are TRBV4-2 and TRBJ1-5; TRBD1 might be the D (6 bases). The CDR3 totals 15 residues. CDR1 and CDR2 from the germline V gene are LGHNA and YNFKEQ. Trimming cost V 0 bases and J 6 bases, with 12 bases left between them. The CDR3 coding sequence is TGTGCCAGCAGCCAAGAAGCGGGGGCGACTCAGCCCCAGCATTTT. Translated: CASSQEAGATQPQHF.

This clone occurred a few times. J is TRBJ2-2 and V is TRBV19; the match to TRBD1 covers 10 bases. CDR1 is LNHDA, CDR2 SQIVND, per germline (reference sequence). This CDR3 spans 17 amino acids. With V trimmed by 3 bases and J by 3 bases, 7 bases remained unmatched. The CDR3 DNA sequence: TGTGCCAGTAGTATCCCGGGACAGGGGCGCGACACCGGGGAGCTGTTTTTT. Its protein is CASSIPGQGRDTGELFF.

This clone was found a few times. The V call is TRBV2, the J call TRBJ1-2, with 11 bases aligning to TRBD1. The V and J ends lost 6 bases and 7 bases, in that order; junction bases with no gene match: 10. The CDR3 extends over 15 amino acids. Per the germline V gene, CDR1 is SNHLY and CDR2 is FYNNEI. DNA for the CDR3: TGTGCCAGCAGACGCGACGGACAGGGGGCTGGTGGCTACACCTTC. This translates into CASRRDGQGAGGYTF.

The J gene is TRBJ1-3, the V gene TRBV2, with D possibly being TRBD1 (5 bases). The V gene lost 5 bases and the J gene lost 0 bases, with 8 bases spanning the gap. The germline gives CDR1 SNHLY, CDR2 FYNNEI. The CDR3 covers 14 residues. CDR3 coding DNA: TGTGCCAGCAGTCAGGGACCCTCTGGAAACACCATATATTTT. Residues: CASSQGPSGNTIYF.

This clone has a handful of counts. The V call is TRBV4-3, the J call TRBJ2-3; D is unclear. Germline V lookup: CDR1 LGHNA, CDR2 YSLEER. The CDR3 has 14 residues. Trimming removed 5 bases from V and 3 bases from J, with 12 bases in between. CDR3 nucleotides: TGCGCCAGCAGCGCTGGTGTGTTGACAGATACGCAGTATTTT. Protein: CASSAGVLTDTQYF.

The V gene is TRBV18, the J gene TRBJ1-1; a possible D gene is TRBD1 (5 bases). Per germline, CDR1 KGHSH and CDR2 LQKENI. Deletions cut 6 bases from V and 0 bases from J, with 11 bases between. The CDR3 consists of 14 residues. CDR3 coding DNA: TGTGCCAGCTCGAGCGACAGTATGAACACTGAAGCTTTCTTT. It is translated as CASSSDSMNTEAFF.

The chain recombines TRBV21-1 with TRBJ2-3; the table's D call of TRBD1 was not tested on the DNA. TRBV21-1 is a pseudogene segment. The CDR3 contains 17 residues. The CDR3, as DNA: TGTGCCAGCAGCAGACACCCATCGGGACAGGGGTCAGATACGCAGTATTTT. Translated: CASSRHPSGQGSDTQYF.

The chain has TRBV4-1 and TRBJ2-6; the match to TRBD2 covers 7 bases. This CDR3 has 18 amino acids. Germline loops: CDR1 MGHRA, CDR2 YSYEKL. Unmatched junction bases numbered 12, after V lost 5 bases and J lost 2 bases. Written as DNA, the CDR3 is TGCGCCAGCAGCTACGGGGAGGGCAGGTTCACTGGGGCCAACGTCCTGACTTTC. Protein sequence: CASSYGEGRFTGANVLTF.

V gene TRBV5-1 combines with J gene TRBJ2-3, with unresolved D. The CDR3 is 14 residues long. Per the germline V gene, CDR1 is SGHRS and CDR2 is YFSETQ. V was clipped by 5 bases and J by 0 bases, with 10 bases between them. In DNA, the CDR3 is TGCGCCAGCAGTCGTTTCGCTAGCACAGATACGCAGTATTTT. Translating it yields CASSRFASTDTQYF.

A few counts support this clone. This sequence joins TRBV19 and TRBJ1-1; possibly TRBD1 for D (5 bases). The CDR3 is 13 amino acids. V was cut by 5 bases and J by 5 bases, with 12 bases left in between. Germline V lookup: CDR1 LNHDA, CDR2 SQIVND (reference sequence). The CDR3 DNA reads TGTGCCAGTAGTCCCGACCGACAGACTGAAGCTTTCTTT. It codes for CASSPDRQTEAFF.

This clone was seen only a few times. The genes are TRBV6-1 and TRBJ2-5, with 7 positions matching TRBD1. With 4 bases clipped from V and 5 bases from J, the junction kept 1 base outside the gene matches. This CDR3 has 12 amino acids. Germline CDR1 and CDR2: MNHNS and SASEGT. The CDR3 region is CASSVQGETQYF. In DNA, the CDR3 is TGTGCCAGCAGTGTACAGGGGGAGACCCAGTACTTC.

This clone was found a few times. The rearrangement uses TRBV18 and TRBJ2-2; 8 nucleotides match TRBD1. This CDR3 has 15 amino acids. Germline V gene data show CDR1 as KGHSH and CDR2 as LQKENI. V lost 4 bases to trimming and J lost 2 bases; unmatched junction nucleotides: 3. Written as DNA, the CDR3 is TGTGCCAGCTCACGGGACAGGCCAAACACCGGGGAGCTGTTTTTT. Its translation: CASSRDRPNTGELFF. The whole variable domain, filled in from reference TRBV18 and TRBJ2-2, reads NAGVMQNPRHLVRRRGQEARLRCSPMKGHSHVYWYRQLPEEGLKFMVYLQKENIIDESGMPKERFSAEFPKEGPSILRIQQVVRGDSAAYFCASSRDRPNTGELFFGEGSRLTVL.

The V call is TRBV30, the J call TRBJ1-1, with D possibly being TRBD1 (5 bases). The germline CDR1 and CDR2 sequences are GTSNPN and SVGIG (reference sequence). The CDR3 spans 11 residues. Trimming pared 3 bases from V and 11 bases from J, leaving 13 bases between. In nucleotides, the CDR3 is TGTGCCTGGAGCCGTCAGGGTGACGCTTTCTTT. This gives the protein CAWSRQGDAFF.

This chain joins TRBV4-1 and TRBJ2-1; a possible D gene is TRBD1 (7 bases). Germline V lookup: CDR1 MGHRA, CDR2 YSYEKL. There are 19 residues in the CDR3. The V end lost 2 bases, the J end lost 5 bases, and 25 bases lay between the germline ends. Here the CDR3 reads CASSQRQGPVPGENNEQFF. The CDR3 nucleotides are TGCGCCAGCAGCCAAAGACAGGGACCAGTTCCGGGAGAAAACAATGAGCAGTTCTTC.

This clone was counted between two and nine times. This chain joins TRBV29-1 and TRBJ2-2; 7 bases line up with TRBD1. Per the germline V gene, CDR1 is SQVTM and CDR2 is ANQGSEA. The CDR3 covers 15 residues. V lost 4 bases to trimming and J lost 0 bases; unmatched junction nucleotides: 5. In nucleotides, the CDR3 is TGCAGCGTTGTGGTCCAGGGGGCGAACACCGGGGAGCTGTTTTTT. Residues: CSVVVQGANTGELFF.

The chain carries TRBV6-5 and TRBJ2-2, with no clear D. This CDR3 has 14 amino acids. CDR1 MNHEY and CDR2 SVGAGI come from the germline V gene. Trimming stripped 7 bases from V and 5 bases from J, with 14 bases between. DNA for the CDR3: TGTGCCAGCACTCCTTCCGGGCCGACCGGGGAGCTGTTTTTT. Its translation: CASTPSGPTGELFF.

The chain recombines TRBV5-1 with TRBJ2-1; 10 bases match TRBD1. Germline V gene data show CDR1 as SGHRS and CDR2 as YFSETQ. The J segment lost 9 bases and the V segment lost 0 bases, leaving 9 bases of the junction unmatched. CDR3 size: 16 residues. CDR3 sequence (DNA): TGCGCCAGCAGCTTGGGGCTTGGGACAGGGGAGGCTGAGCAGTTCTTC. Translation gives CASSLGLGTGEAEQFF. Full variable domain (remainder filled in from reference TRBV5-1 and TRBJ2-1): KAGVTQTPRYLIKTRGQQVTLSCSPISGHRSVSWYQQTPGQGLQFLFEYFSETQRNKGNFPGRFSGRQFSNSRSEMNVSTLELGDSALYLCASSLGLGTGEAEQFFGPGTRLTVL.

The V and J genes are TRBV18 and TRBJ2-6; 7 positions agree with TRBD1. This CDR3 has 23 residues. Per germline, CDR1 KGHSH and CDR2 LQKENI. The V and J ends lost 3 bases and 0 bases, in that order; junction bases with no gene match: 23. CDR3: CASSPLGGATTGKGLSGANVLTF. DNA of the CDR3: TGTGCCAGCTCACCCCTGGGCGGCGCAACGACAGGGAAGGGCCTCTCTGGGGCCAACGTCCTGACTTTC.

The sample holds a few counts of this clone. V is TRBV30 and J is TRBJ1-1, with unresolved D. Trimming took 3 bases from V and 1 from J, leaving 12 bases between them. Germline V gives CDR1 GTSNPN, CDR2 SVGIG (reference sequence). The CDR3 is 14 amino acids. The CDR3 bases are TGTGCCTGGAGCCCAGACCCAGGGAACACTGAAGCTTTCTTT. It yields the protein CAWSPDPGNTEAFF.

V is TRBV7-2 and J is TRBJ1-1, with D uncertain. CDR3 length equals 9 residues. Germline CDR1 is SGHTA and CDR2 is FQGNSA. V shed 8 bases and J shed 10 bases, with 8 bases lying between them. The CDR3 DNA sequence: TGTGCCAGCGAGTGGGGAGCTTTCTTT. Protein product: CASEWGAFF.

The CDR3 region is CASSPPEGRNTDTQYF. The DNA for the CDR3 is TGTGCCAGCTCACCACCGGAGGGACGGAACACAGATACGCAGTATTTT. The genes are TRBV18 and TRBJ2-3; D perhaps matches TRBD2 (6 bases). Deletions cut 0 bases from V and 2 bases from J, with 12 bases between. CDR1 KGHSH and CDR2 LQKENI come from the germline V gene. There are 16 residues in the CDR3.